This TCR beta chain was documented in a study of T cells after yellow fever vaccination. CDR1 is SGHRS and CDR2 is YFSETQ in the germline V gene. Trimming removed 3 bases from V and 0 bases from J, with 10 bases in between. This CDR3 comprises 15 residues. Turning to this clonotype: Its antigen is not identified.

Study-level results: Among primary-vaccination clones, most reappeared after the booster, at about 95% for CD4 and about 90% for CD8. Overall, a small share of clonotypes was seen in both CD4 and CD8 compartments. Repertoires sorted by FACS could include abundant clonotypes that are contaminants from the bulk population.

The study made its TCR cDNA through 5'RACE template switching. That step introduced a universal primer site along with UMIs. Each CDR3 protein is one row after TCRdb ran MiXCR on the 5' RACE reads. Among nearly 550,000 distinct CDR3 sequences listed, 15% to 20% were seen once. This receptor was identified in a man between 25 and 39 years old who received the YFV17D yellow fever vaccine. This chain links TRBV5-1 with TRBJ1-3; D unresolved. The sample was PBMCs, taken 15 days after the yellow fever booster vaccination. The chain's CDR3 is CASSWEPRSGNTIYF. In DNA form, the CDR3 reads TGCGCCAGCAGCTGGGAGCCCCGCTCTGGAAACACCATATATTTT.